The 27 T cell receptor beta chains listed next were all sequenced from one sample in a study of cytomegalovirus exposure and HLA in healthy donors. Vbeta (60) and Jbeta (13) primers were used in the PCR. Sequencing was performed with immunoSEQ multiplex PCR; in TCRdb, only in-frame clones are kept and a portion is missing. The sample has under 170,000 clones, about 85% seen once. Input material: PBMCs. The source of these receptors is a human donor in good health.

The chain employs TRBV6-5 and TRBJ1-2; 7 bases are shared with TRBD1. Germline V gene sequence: CDR1 MNHEY, CDR2 SVGAGI. The V and J ends lost 7 bases and 3 bases, in that order; junction bases with no gene match: 5. The CDR3 runs 13 residues. CDR3 sequence (DNA): TGTGCCAGCACCCCGACAGGGCACTATGGCTACACCTTC. It is translated as CASTPTGHYGYTF.

The CDR3 loop reads CASSLLRGDYNEQFF. CDR3 bases: TGTGCCAGCAGCTTGTTGCGGGGGGACTACAATGAGCAGTTCTTC. The chain couples TRBV13 to TRBJ2-1; the match to TRBD2 covers 8 bases. Trimming at V came to 3 bases and at J to 3 bases, leaving 4 bases not matched to a gene. The germline gives CDR1 PRHDT, CDR2 FYEKMQ (reference sequence). CDR3 length: 15 amino acids. The complete variable domain, with remaining parts taken from reference TRBV13 and TRBJ2-1, reads AAGVIQSPRHLIKEKRETATLKCYPIPRHDTVYWYQQGPGQDPQFLISFYEKMQSDKGSIPDRFSAQQFSDYHSELNMSSLELGDSALYFCASSLLRGDYNEQFFGPGTRLTVL.

V gene TRBV2 combines with J gene TRBJ1-1; D is perhaps TRBD1 (5 bases). The CDR3 covers 14 residues. The V end lost 4 bases, the J end lost 5 bases, and 14 bases lay between the germline ends. Germline CDR1 and CDR2: SNHLY and FYNNEI. The DNA for the CDR3 is TGTGCCAGCAGTGGGCGTCCTAAGGGGACTGAAGCTTTCTTT. The encoded protein is CASSGRPKGTEAFF.

V and J are TRBV5-6 and TRBJ2-6; 7 bases agree with TRBD1. After removal of 2 bases from V and 2 bases from J, the junction contained 1 base not matched to a gene. The germline gives CDR1 SGHDT, CDR2 YYEEEE. The CDR3 consists of 15 residues. The CDR3 DNA sequence: TGTGCCAGCAGCTTTACAGGGGCTGGGGCCAACGTCCTGACTTTC. The encoded protein is CASSFTGAGANVLTF. Filled out from reference TRBV5-6 and TRBJ2-6, the complete variable domain reads DAGVTQSPTHLIKTRGQQVTLRCSPKSGHDTVSWYQQALGQGPQFIFQYYEEEERQRGNFPDRFSGHQFPNYSSELNVNALLLGDSALYLCASSFTGAGANVLTFGAGSRLTVL.

This clone was found once. The rearrangement links TRBV2 to TRBJ1-2; possibly TRBD1 for D (6 bases). The V gene lost 5 bases and the J gene lost 1 base, with 11 bases spanning the gap. The CDR3 is 14 amino acids. Germline CDR1 SNHLY, CDR2 FYNNEI. The chain's CDR3 is CASSPSRGNYGYTF. DNA of the CDR3: TGTGCCAGCAGTCCAAGCAGGGGTAACTATGGCTACACCTTC.

CDR3: CASSLRPPDTQYF. For the CDR3, the DNA is TGTGCCAGCAGCCTCAGGCCCCCGGATACGCAGTATTTT. The V and J genes are TRBV5-6 and TRBJ2-3; D not certain. CDR1 and CDR2 from the germline V gene are SGHDT and YYEEEE. This CDR3 has 13 amino acids. V was cut by 4 bases and J by 6 bases, with 12 bases left in between.

This clone was seen once. V and J are TRBV5-1 and TRBJ2-3; TRBD2 is a possible D gene (5 bases). This CDR3 is 15 amino acids long. Germline V gene lookup returns CDR1 SGHRS and CDR2 YFSETQ. V lost 4 bases to trimming and J lost 0 bases, with 12 bases between them. CDR3 residues: CASSGQRPSTDTQYF. CDR3 DNA sequence: TGCGCCAGCAGCGGGCAGCGGCCTAGCACAGATACGCAGTATTTT. Looking up the rest from reference TRBV5-1 and TRBJ2-3 gives the full variable domain: KAGVTQTPRYLIKTRGQQVTLSCSPISGHRSVSWYQQTPGQGLQFLFEYFSETQRNKGNFPGRFSGRQFSNSRSEMNVSTLELGDSALYLCASSGQRPSTDTQYFGPGTRLTVL.

The V gene is TRBV5-1, the J gene TRBJ2-5, with TRBD1 as a possible D gene (6 bases). The CDR3 spans 15 residues. Germline values: CDR1 SGHRS, CDR2 YFSETQ. V dropped 0 bases and J dropped 0 bases, with 9 bases sitting between them. The CDR3, as DNA: TGCGCCAGCAGCTTGGGGGGACATAACCAAGAGACCCAGTACTTC. It encodes CASSLGGHNQETQYF. The variable domain in full, with the rest retrieved from reference TRBV5-1 and TRBJ2-5, is KAGVTQTPRYLIKTRGQQVTLSCSPISGHRSVSWYQQTPGQGLQFLFEYFSETQRNKGNFPGRFSGRQFSNSRSEMNVSTLELGDSALYLCASSLGGHNQETQYFGPGTRLLVL.

The chain recombines TRBV6-6 with TRBJ1-2, with a possible D match to TRBD1 (5 bases). V was clipped by 6 bases and J by 3 bases, with 14 bases between them. CDR1 is MNHNY and CDR2 is SVGAGI in the germline V gene (reference sequence). CDR3 length: 14 amino acids. The CDR3 DNA sequence: TGTGCCAGCAGCAGGTGGGGGGTAGACTATGGCTACACCTTC. The encoded protein is CASSRWGVDYGYTF.

V and J are TRBV30 and TRBJ2-7; 10 nucleotides line up with TRBD1. The germline V gene has CDR1 GTSNPN and CDR2 SVGIG (reference sequence). The CDR3 loop spans 15 amino acids. With 4 bases clipped from V and 3 bases from J, the junction kept 9 bases outside the gene matches. As DNA, the CDR3 is TGTGCCTGGAAGACCGGGACAGGGGACCTCTACGAGCAGTACTTC. Residues: CAWKTGTGDLYEQYF.

The chain combines TRBV2 with TRBJ2-5, with TRBD2 matching over 7 bases. The CDR3 length is 16 residues. Per the germline V gene, CDR1 is SNHLY and CDR2 is FYNNEI. J gave up 4 bases and V 3 bases, and 11 bases lay outside the gene matches. Written as DNA, the CDR3 is TGTGCCAGCAGTGATCCCGGACTAGGAAGGGGAGAGACCCAGTACTTC. This encodes CASSDPGLGRGETQYF.

The gene calls are TRBV10-3 and TRBJ1-2; 8 bases map to TRBD1. There are 17 residues in the CDR3. Per germline, CDR1 ENHRY and CDR2 SYGVKD. V shed 6 bases and J 3 bases; nucleotides not matched to a gene: 15. In nucleotides, the CDR3 is TGTGCCATCAGGACAGGGGCCCCCTTGGTGGCAGACTATGGCTACACCTTC. Translated, it gives CAIRTGAPLVADYGYTF.

V is TRBV5-8 and J is TRBJ1-5, with 7 bases fitting TRBD1. The germline V gene has CDR1 SGHTS and CDR2 YDEGEE. J lost 7 bases, V lost 1 base, and 2 bases had no gene match. The CDR3 contains 13 residues. CDR3 loop: CASSLQGVQPQHF. In nucleotides, the CDR3 is TGTGCCAGCAGCTTGCAGGGGGTACAGCCCCAGCATTTT.

This chain joins TRBV18 and TRBJ1-5; no reliable D call. There are 16 residues in the CDR3. Trimming pared 4 bases from V and 5 bases from J, leaving 18 bases between. CDR1 and CDR2 from the germline V gene are KGHSH and LQKENI. CDR3 nucleotide sequence: TGTGCCAGCTCACAAGCTAACATCGGGAGCGATCAGCCCCAGCATTTT. Translating gives CASSQANIGSDQPQHF.

This chain connects TRBV29-1 to TRBJ2-7, with a weak D call TRBD2 (5 bases). The germline V gene encodes CDR1 SQVTM and CDR2 ANQGSEA. CDR3 size: 13 residues. V gave up 3 bases and J gave up 2 bases, with 11 bases separating them. The CDR3 region is CSVDGDGTYEQYF. CDR3 coding DNA: TGCAGCGTTGATGGAGACGGGACCTACGAGCAGTACTTC.

This clone was seen once. V and J are TRBV18 and TRBJ1-3; 8 positions agree with TRBD1. Germline V gene sequence: CDR1 KGHSH, CDR2 LQKENI. J lost 0 bases, V lost 2 bases, and 9 bases had no gene match. CDR3 length: 18 amino acids. The CDR3 DNA is TGTGCCAGCTCACCAAAATCGACAGGGGTTCCCTCTGGAAACACCATATATTTT. It encodes CASSPKSTGVPSGNTIYF.

This clone has only one observation. The genes are TRBV7-9 and TRBJ2-5, with a tentative D call TRBD1 (6 bases). The last part of the DNA fits TRBJ2-7 better; the J call may be wrong. CDR1 is SEHNR, CDR2 FQNEAQ, per germline (reference sequence). This CDR3 contains 15 residues. CDR3 sequence: CASSLTGGRGHEQYF. The DNA for the CDR3 is TGTGCCAGCAGCTTAACCGGTGGCAGGGGCCACGAGCAGTACTTC.

The rearrangement uses TRBV6-6 and TRBJ2-3; TRBD2 agrees at 12 bases. V was clipped by 7 bases and J by 3 bases; unmatched bases: 8. This CDR3 is 16 amino acids long. Germline V CDR1 and CDR2: MNHNY, SVGAGI (reference sequence). The DNA for the CDR3 is TGTGCCAGCACCCTAGCGGGAGGGCCAAGTACAGATACGCAGTATTTT. It is translated as CASTLAGGPSTDTQYF.

The V and J genes are TRBV4-1 and TRBJ1-2; 9 bases match TRBD1. V lost 2 bases and J lost 4; bases outside the gene matches: 11. CDR1 and CDR2 (germline): MGHRA, YSYEKL. The length of the CDR3 is 17 residues. CDR3: CASSQLPGQGRIYGYTF. CDR3 sequence (DNA): TGCGCCAGCAGCCAACTACCGGGACAGGGAAGAATCTATGGCTACACCTTC.

This chain uses TRBV11-2 with TRBJ2-7; 12 positions agree with TRBD2. Germline-derived CDR1 and CDR2 are SGHAT and FQNNGV. CDR3 length: 15 amino acids. V trimming: 5 bases; J trimming: 3 bases; junction bases outside the gene matches: 5. The CDR3 is CASSPGLAGLYEQYF. CDR3 in DNA: TGTGCCAGCAGCCCCGGACTAGCGGGACTCTACGAGCAGTACTTC.

This clone was counted once. This chain connects TRBV5-4 to TRBJ1-1, with D tentatively TRBD1 (5 bases). Deletions cut 0 bases from V and 3 bases from J, with 9 bases between. CDR3 length: 14 residues. Per germline, CDR1 SGHNT and CDR2 YYREEE (reference sequence). Written as DNA, the CDR3 is TGTGCCAGCAGCTTGGTAGGGGCAGACACTGAAGCTTTCTTT. Its protein product is CASSLVGADTEAFF.

Note on this clone: The junction departs from the called germline gene at one end, perhaps through a read error. The V and J genes are TRBV30 and TRBJ1-2; D is possibly TRBD1 (6 bases). CDR1 and CDR2 from the germline V gene are GTSNPN and SVGIG (reference sequence). The CDR3 runs 12 residues. The CDR3 sequence is CACSQGADGYPF. CDR3 sequence (DNA): TGTGCCTGCTCACAGGGTGCAGATGGCTACCCCTTC.

This chain uses TRBV7-9 with TRBJ1-2; 9 bases map to TRBD1. The V gene's germline CDR1 is SEHNR and CDR2 FQNEAQ (reference sequence). Trimming cost V 4 bases and J 8 bases; bases outside gene matches: 5. The CDR3 is 13 amino acids. DNA for the CDR3: TGTGCCAGCAGCTCACAGGGGGCACGAGGCTACACCTTC. Protein product: CASSSQGARGYTF.

The genes are TRBV7-8 and TRBJ1-4; 7 nucleotides agree with TRBD1. After removal of 1 base from V and 2 bases from J, the junction contained 1 base not matched to a gene. Looked up from germline, CDR1 is SGHVS and CDR2 is FQNEAQ. The CDR3 is made up of 15 amino acids. CDR3 DNA sequence: TGTGCCAGCAGCTTAGGACAGGGCACTAATGAAAAACTGTTTTTT. It encodes CASSLGQGTNEKLFF.

This clone was detected a few times. The V call is TRBV9, the J call TRBJ1-1; TRBD1 agrees at 8 bases. V lost 6 bases and J lost 7; bases outside the gene matches: 11. This CDR3 contains 14 residues. Germline values: CDR1 SGDLS, CDR2 YYNGEE. This CDR3 is CASTGPDRGCEAFF. The DNA for the CDR3 is TGTGCCAGCACTGGGCCTGACAGGGGCTGTGAAGCTTTCTTT.

This clone showed up just a few times. The CDR3 nucleotides read TGTGCCAGCAGGGGACTAGCGAATCTTACGCAGTATTTT. This codes for CASRGLANLTQYF. This sequence joins TRBV6-5 and TRBJ2-3, with TRBD2 identical over 10 bases. CDR1 is MNHEY, CDR2 SVGAGI, per germline. CDR3 length equals 13 residues. J gave up 8 bases and V 6 bases, and 5 bases lay outside the gene matches.

The rearrangement uses TRBV18 and TRBJ2-3; tentative D call: TRBD1 (6 bases). Trimming took 5 bases from V and 2 from J, leaving 17 bases between them. This CDR3 has 16 amino acids. Germline V gene data show CDR1 as KGHSH and CDR2 as LQKENI. The CDR3 bases are TGTGCCAGCTCATCCGGACAGACACCAGTCACAGATACGCAGTATTTT. Its translation: CASSSGQTPVTDTQYF.